The 4 T cell receptor beta chains in this list originate from one sample, sequenced in a study of blood T cell repertoires in COVID-19 (dated by TCRdb to about 2020). Library generation was performed with the immunoSEQ multiplex PCR assay. The immuneACCESS repertoire file appears here via TCRdb, limited to in-frame rearrangements. These files lack a portion of the clones; in checked studies, under half of the deficit traces to unresolved V genes, and the cause of the others is not known. Recorded for this sample are hundreds of thousands of clones; 86% of them occurred a single time. The ten top clones hold about an eighth of the sample. What was sequenced was peripheral blood. The receptors stem from a woman in her 70s with COVID-19, enrolled during active disease.

The chain recombines TRBV28 with TRBJ1-5, with a tentative D call TRBD1 (6 bases). The germline V and J ends were trimmed by 5 bases and 5 bases, with 13 bases remaining between them. The germline V gene encodes CDR1 MDHEN and CDR2 SYDVKM. The CDR3 is 14 residues long. The CDR3 sequence: CASSNQGLDQPQHF. CDR3 DNA sequence: TGTGCCAGCAGTAACCAGGGGCTCGATCAGCCCCAGCATTTT.

The chain has TRBV18 and TRBJ2-1; 7 bases fit TRBD2. The germline V gene has CDR1 KGHSH and CDR2 LQKENI. V trimming: 0 bases; J trimming: 4 bases; junction bases outside the gene matches: 3. The CDR3 is made up of 15 amino acids. DNA of the CDR3: TGTGCCAGCTCACCACCTAGCGGGTTGTACAATGAGCAGTTCTTC. Residues: CASSPPSGLYNEQFF.

J is TRBJ1-5 and V is TRBV28; D is perhaps TRBD1 (6 bases). The CDR3 has 14 amino acids. Germline V gives CDR1 MDHEN, CDR2 SYDVKM. V was cut by 5 bases and J by 4 bases, with 12 bases left in between. The DNA of the CDR3 is TGTGCCAGCAGTCCGGGGGGCTTAAATCAGCCCCAGCATTTT. It codes for CASSPGGLNQPQHF. Full variable domain (rest looked up from reference TRBV28 and TRBJ1-5): DVKVTQSSRYLVKRTGEKVFLECVQDMDHENMFWYRQDPGLGLRLIYFSYDVKMKEKGDIPEGYSVSREKKERFSLILESASTNQTSMYLCASSPGGLNQPQHFGDGTRLSIL.

This clone was detected only once. Written as DNA, the CDR3 is TGTGCCACCCGACGAGCGGGGGGCCAAGAGACCCAGTACTTC. This translates into CATRRAGGQETQYF. The chain combines TRBV15 with TRBJ2-5, with 9 bases matching TRBD2. There are 14 residues in the CDR3. The germline CDR1 and CDR2 sequences are LNHNV and YYDKDF (reference sequence). The trim removed 8 bases at V and 1 base at J, leaving 5 bases unmatched. Full variable domain (outside the CDR3, taken from reference TRBV15 and TRBJ2-5): DAMVIQNPRYQVTQFGKPVTLSCSQTLNHNVMYWYQQKSSQAPKLLFHYYDKDFNNEADTPDNFQSRRPNTSFCFLDIRSPGLGDTAMYLCATRRAGGQETQYFGPGTRLLVL.